Listed here are 2 T cell receptor beta chains from one sample, sequenced in a study of blood T cells in healthy people across ages (dated by TCRdb to between 2015 and 2016). Library method: 5' RACE. For sequencing, an Illumina HiSeq 2500 was employed. The second PCR ran for roughly 7 to 11 cycles and used a J-beta primer mix along with a sample-barcoded 5' primer. TCRdb cleaned the public reads at Q25 with fastp, built clones with MiXCR and kept in-frame beta chains. Identical CDR3 proteins give one entry, which carries the most common genes and DNA. In all, the sample holds hundreds of thousands of distinct CDR3 sequences, and roughly 30% of those were seen once. Of the sample, 15% to 19% falls within the top ten clones. Material: blood. These TCRs come from a woman of 80 years or more in good health.

This clonotype was observed a handful of times. J is TRBJ1-1 and V is TRBV4-1, with 9 bases identical to TRBD1. Germline CDR1 reads MGHRA; CDR2 reads YSYEKL. CDR3 length equals 15 residues. V shed 1 base and J 3 bases; nucleotides not matched to a gene: 3. CDR3 loop: CASSQAGQGDTEAFF. The CDR3 bases are TGCGCCAGCAGCCAAGCGGGACAGGGAGACACTGAAGCTTTCTTT.

At least ten counts were recorded for this clonotype. The J gene is TRBJ2-7, the V gene TRBV24-1; unclear D gene. V lost 5 bases to trimming and J lost 2 bases, with 9 bases between them. Germline lookup yields CDR1 KGHDR and CDR2 SFDVKD. This CDR3 has 13 amino acids. This chain's CDR3 is CATSGNGPYEQYF. The CDR3 DNA is TGTGCCACCAGTGGGAACGGACCCTACGAGCAGTACTTC.